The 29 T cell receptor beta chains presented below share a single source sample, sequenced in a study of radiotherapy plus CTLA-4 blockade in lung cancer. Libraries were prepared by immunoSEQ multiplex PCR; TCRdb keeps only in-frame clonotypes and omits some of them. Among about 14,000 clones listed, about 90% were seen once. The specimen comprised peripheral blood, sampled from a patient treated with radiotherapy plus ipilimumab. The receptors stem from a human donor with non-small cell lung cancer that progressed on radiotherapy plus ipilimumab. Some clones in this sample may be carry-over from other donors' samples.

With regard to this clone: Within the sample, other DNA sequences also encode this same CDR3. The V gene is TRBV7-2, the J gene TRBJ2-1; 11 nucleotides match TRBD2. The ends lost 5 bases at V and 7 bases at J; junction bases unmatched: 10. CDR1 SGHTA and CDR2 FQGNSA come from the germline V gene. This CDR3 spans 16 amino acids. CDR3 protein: CASSGLAGRGGNEQFF. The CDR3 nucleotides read TGTGCCAGCAGCGGACTAGCGGGCAGAGGGGGGAATGAGCAGTTCTTC.

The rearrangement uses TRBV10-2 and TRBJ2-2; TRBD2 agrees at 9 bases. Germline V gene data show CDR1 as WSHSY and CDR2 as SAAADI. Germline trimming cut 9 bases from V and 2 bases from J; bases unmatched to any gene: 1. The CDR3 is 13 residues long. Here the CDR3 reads CASGTSNTGELFF. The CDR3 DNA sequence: TGCGCCAGTGGGACTAGCAACACCGGGGAGCTGTTTTTT.

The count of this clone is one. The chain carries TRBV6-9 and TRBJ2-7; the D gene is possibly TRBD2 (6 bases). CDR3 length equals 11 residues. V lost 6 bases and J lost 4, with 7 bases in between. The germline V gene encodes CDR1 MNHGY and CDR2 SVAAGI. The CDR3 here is CASRAGYEQYF. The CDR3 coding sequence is TGTGCCAGCAGGGCGGGATACGAGCAGTACTTC.

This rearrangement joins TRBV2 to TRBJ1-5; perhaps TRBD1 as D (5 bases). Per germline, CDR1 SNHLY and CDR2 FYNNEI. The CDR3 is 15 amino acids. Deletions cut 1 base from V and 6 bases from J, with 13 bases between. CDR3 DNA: TGTGCCAGCAGTGAAGGACAGTTAGCAAGTCAGCCCCAGCATTTT. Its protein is CASSEGQLASQPQHF.

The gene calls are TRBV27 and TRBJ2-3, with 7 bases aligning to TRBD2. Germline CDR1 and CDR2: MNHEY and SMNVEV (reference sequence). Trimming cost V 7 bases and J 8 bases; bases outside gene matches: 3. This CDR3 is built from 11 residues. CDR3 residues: CASTRGVTQYF. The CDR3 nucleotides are TGTGCCAGCACTCGGGGGGTTACGCAGTATTTT.

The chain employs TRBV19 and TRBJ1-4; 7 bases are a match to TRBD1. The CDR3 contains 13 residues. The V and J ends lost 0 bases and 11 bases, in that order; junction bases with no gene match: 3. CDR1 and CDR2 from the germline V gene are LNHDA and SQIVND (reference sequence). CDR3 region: CASSIDGTAKLFF. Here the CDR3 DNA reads TGTGCCAGTAGTATAGACGGGACAGCCAAACTGTTTTTT.

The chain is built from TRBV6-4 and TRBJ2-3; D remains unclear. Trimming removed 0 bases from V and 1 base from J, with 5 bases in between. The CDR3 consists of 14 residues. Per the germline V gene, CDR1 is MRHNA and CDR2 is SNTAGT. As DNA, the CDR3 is TGTGCCAGCAGTGACTCGATAGGCACAGATACGCAGTATTTT. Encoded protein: CASSDSIGTDTQYF.

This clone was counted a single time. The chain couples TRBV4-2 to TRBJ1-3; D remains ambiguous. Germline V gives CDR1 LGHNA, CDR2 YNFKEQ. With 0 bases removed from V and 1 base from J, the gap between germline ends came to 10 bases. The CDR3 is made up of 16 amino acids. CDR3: CASSQDPQVSGNTIYF. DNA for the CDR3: TGTGCCAGCAGCCAAGATCCCCAGGTTTCTGGAAACACCATATATTTT.

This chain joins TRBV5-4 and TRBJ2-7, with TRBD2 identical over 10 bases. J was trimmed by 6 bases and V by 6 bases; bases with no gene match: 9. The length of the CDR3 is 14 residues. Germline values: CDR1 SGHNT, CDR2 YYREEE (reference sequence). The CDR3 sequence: CASNEGASGGEQYF. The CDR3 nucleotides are TGTGCCAGCAACGAAGGGGCTAGCGGGGGCGAGCAGTACTTC.

CDR3 sequence (DNA): TGCGCCAGCAGCTCCGGGACTAGCGGGTTGACAGATACGCAGTATTTT. Amino acid sequence: CASSSGTSGLTDTQYF. The rearrangement uses TRBV5-1 and TRBJ2-3; 12 bases map to TRBD2. Trimming cost V 3 bases and J 3 bases; bases outside gene matches: 5. The CDR3 loop spans 16 amino acids. CDR1 SGHRS and CDR2 YFSETQ come from the germline V gene.

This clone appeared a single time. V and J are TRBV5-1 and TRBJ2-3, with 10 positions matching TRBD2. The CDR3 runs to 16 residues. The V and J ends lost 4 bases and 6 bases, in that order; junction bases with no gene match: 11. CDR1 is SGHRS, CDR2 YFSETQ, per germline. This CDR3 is CASSPLPSGRPDTQYF. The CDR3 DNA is TGCGCCAGCAGCCCGCTGCCTAGCGGGAGACCGGATACGCAGTATTTT.

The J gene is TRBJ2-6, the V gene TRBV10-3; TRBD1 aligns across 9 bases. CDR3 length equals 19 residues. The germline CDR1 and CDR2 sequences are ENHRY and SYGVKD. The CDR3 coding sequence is TGTGCAGTCAGGGCTGGCGAGGGACAGGGACGCTCTGGGGCCAACGTCCTGACTTTC. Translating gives CAVRAGEGQGRSGANVLTF.

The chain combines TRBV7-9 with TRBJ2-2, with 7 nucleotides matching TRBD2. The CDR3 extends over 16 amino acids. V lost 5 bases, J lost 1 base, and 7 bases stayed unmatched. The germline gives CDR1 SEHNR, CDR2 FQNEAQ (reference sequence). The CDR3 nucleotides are TGTGCCAGCAGCCATAAGCGGGATTTGAACACCGGGGAGCTGTTTTTT. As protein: CASSHKRDLNTGELFF.

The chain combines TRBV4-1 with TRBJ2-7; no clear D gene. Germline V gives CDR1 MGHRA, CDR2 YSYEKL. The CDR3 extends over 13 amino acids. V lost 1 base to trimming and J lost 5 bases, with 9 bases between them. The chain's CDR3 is CASSQGPRDEQYF. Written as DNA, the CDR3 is TGCGCCAGCAGCCAAGGCCCTCGGGACGAGCAGTACTTC.

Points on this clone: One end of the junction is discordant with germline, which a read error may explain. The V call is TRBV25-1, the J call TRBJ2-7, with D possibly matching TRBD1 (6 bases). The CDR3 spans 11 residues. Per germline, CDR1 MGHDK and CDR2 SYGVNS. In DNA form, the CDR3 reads TGTGCCAGCAGCACAGGGTACGGGCAGTACTTC. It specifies CASSTGYGQYF.

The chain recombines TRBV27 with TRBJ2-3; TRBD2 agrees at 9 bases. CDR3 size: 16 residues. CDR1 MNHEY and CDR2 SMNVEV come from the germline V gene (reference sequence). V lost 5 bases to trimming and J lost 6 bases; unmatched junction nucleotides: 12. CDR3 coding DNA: TGTGCCAGCAGTGTAGCGGGAGACCCCCCTACGGATACGCAGTATTTT. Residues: CASSVAGDPPTDTQYF.

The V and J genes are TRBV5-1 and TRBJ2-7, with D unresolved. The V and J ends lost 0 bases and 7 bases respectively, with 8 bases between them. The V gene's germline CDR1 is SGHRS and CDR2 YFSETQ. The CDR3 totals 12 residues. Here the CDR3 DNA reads TGCGCCAGCAGCTTGGTGGGCTGGGAGCAGTACTTC. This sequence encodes CASSLVGWEQYF.

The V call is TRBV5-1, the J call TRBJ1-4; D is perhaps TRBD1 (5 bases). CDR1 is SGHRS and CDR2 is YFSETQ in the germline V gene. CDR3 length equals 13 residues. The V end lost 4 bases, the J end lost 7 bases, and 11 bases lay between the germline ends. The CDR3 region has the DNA TGCGCCAGCAGCATTGGGACTGTTGAAAAACTGTTTTTT. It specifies CASSIGTVEKLFF.

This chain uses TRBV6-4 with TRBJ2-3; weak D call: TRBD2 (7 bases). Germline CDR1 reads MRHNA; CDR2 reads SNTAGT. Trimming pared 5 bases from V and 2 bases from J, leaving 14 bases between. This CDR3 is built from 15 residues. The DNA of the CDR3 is TGTGCCAGCAGTTTTGCGGGGGCCAACACAGATACGCAGTATTTT. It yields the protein CASSFAGANTDTQYF.

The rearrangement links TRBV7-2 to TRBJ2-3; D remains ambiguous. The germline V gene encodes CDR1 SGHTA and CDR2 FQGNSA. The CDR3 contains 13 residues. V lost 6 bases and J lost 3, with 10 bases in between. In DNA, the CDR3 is TGTGCCAGCAGATTAAGTCGGACAGATACGCAGTATTTT. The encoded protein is CASRLSRTDTQYF.

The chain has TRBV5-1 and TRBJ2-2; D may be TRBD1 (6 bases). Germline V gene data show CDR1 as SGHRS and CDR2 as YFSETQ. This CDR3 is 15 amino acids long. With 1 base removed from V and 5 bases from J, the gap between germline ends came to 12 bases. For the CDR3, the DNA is TGCGCCAGCAGCTTGCGGCAGGGGCGGACCGGGGAGCTGTTTTTT. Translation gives CASSLRQGRTGELFF.

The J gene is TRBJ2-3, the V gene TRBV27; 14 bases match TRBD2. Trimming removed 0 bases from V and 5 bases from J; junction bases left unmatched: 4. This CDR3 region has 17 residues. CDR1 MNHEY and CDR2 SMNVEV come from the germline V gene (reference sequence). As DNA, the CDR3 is TGTGCCAGCAGTTTATCAGGGACTAGCGGGGGTGTAGATACGCAGTATTTT. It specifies CASSLSGTSGGVDTQYF.

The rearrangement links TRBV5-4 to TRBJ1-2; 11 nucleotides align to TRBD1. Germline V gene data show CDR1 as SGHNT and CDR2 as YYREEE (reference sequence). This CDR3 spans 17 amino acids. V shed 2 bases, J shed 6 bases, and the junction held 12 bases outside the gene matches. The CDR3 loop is CASSLSIRTGGVDGYTF. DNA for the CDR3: TGTGCCAGCAGCTTATCTATAAGGACAGGGGGCGTAGATGGCTACACCTTC. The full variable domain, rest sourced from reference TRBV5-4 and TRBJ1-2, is ETGVTQSPTHLIKTRGQQVTLRCSSQSGHNTVSWYQQALGQGPQFIFQYYREEENGRGNFPPRFSGLQFPNYSSELNVNALELDDSALYLCASSLSIRTGGVDGYTFGSGTRLTVV.

CDR3 region: CASSWGQGGTYEQYF. The CDR3 region has the DNA TGCGCCAGCAGCTGGGGACAGGGTGGGACCTACGAGCAGTACTTC. This rearrangement joins TRBV5-1 to TRBJ2-7; 9 bases match TRBD1. V shed 3 bases, J shed 2 bases, and the junction held 6 bases outside the gene matches. The CDR3 has 15 residues. The germline V gene has CDR1 SGHRS and CDR2 YFSETQ.

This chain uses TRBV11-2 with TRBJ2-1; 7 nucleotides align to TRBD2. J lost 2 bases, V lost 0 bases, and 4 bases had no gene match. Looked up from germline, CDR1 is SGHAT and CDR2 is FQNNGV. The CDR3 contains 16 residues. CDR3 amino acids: CASSLDLAGTYNEQFF. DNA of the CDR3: TGTGCCAGCAGCTTAGATTTAGCGGGTACCTACAATGAGCAGTTCTTC.

DNA of the CDR3: TGTGCCAGCAGCTTAGCTAGCGGGGGACCGGAGACCCAGTACTTC. It encodes CASSLASGGPETQYF. The rearrangement links TRBV7-2 to TRBJ2-5, with 9 positions matching TRBD2. The CDR3 sequence is 15 residues long. The J segment lost 5 bases and the V segment lost 0 bases, leaving 4 bases of the junction unmatched. The germline V gene encodes CDR1 SGHTA and CDR2 FQGNSA.

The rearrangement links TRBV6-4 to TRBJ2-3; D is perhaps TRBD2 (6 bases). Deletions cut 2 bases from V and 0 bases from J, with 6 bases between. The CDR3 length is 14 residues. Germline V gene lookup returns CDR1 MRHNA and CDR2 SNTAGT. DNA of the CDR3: TGTGCCAGCAGTGACGGGACTAGCACAGATACGCAGTATTTT. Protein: CASSDGTSTDTQYF.

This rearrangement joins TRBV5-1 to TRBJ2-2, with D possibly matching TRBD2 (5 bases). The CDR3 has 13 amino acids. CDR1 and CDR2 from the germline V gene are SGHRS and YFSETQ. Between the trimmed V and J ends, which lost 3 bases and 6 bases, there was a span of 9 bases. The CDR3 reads CASSSDGAGELFF. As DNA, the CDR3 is TGCGCCAGCAGCTCGGACGGGGCCGGGGAGCTGTTTTTT.

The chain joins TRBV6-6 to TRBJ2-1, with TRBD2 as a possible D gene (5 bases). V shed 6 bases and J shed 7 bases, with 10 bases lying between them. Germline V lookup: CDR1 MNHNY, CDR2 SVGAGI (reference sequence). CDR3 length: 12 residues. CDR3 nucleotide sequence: TGTGCCAGCAGAGGAGCGGTTAATGAGCAGTTCTTC. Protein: CASRGAVNEQFF.